What follows are 12 T cell receptor beta chains derived from one specimen sequenced in a study of PD-L1 blockade in urothelial cancer. Profiling relied on immunoSEQ multiplex PCR, and the TCRdb table lists in-frame clones only, not all of them. The sample has under 80,000 clones, roughly 81% seen once. Time point meaning: pretreatment peripheral blood. Sequencing used PBMCs, obtained around atezolizumab (anti-PD-L1) treatment. These receptors originate from a man aged 70-80 years with urothelial cancer.

This clone appeared a single time. The rearrangement links TRBV7-2 to TRBJ1-1; 8 bases align to TRBD1. The V segment lost 5 bases and the J segment 8 bases; nucleotides outside the gene matches: 7. Germline CDR1 SGHTA, CDR2 FQGNSA. The CDR3 contains 13 residues. CDR3 sequence: CASSLQGVEEAFF. In nucleotides, the CDR3 is TGTGCCAGCAGCCTACAGGGGGTCGAGGAAGCTTTCTTT.

Only one count was recorded for this clone. The chain recombines TRBV2 with TRBJ1-2, with TRBD1 identical over 8 bases. After removal of 2 bases from V and 10 bases from J, the junction contained 6 bases not matched to a gene. This CDR3 has 13 residues. Germline CDR1 SNHLY, CDR2 FYNNEI. CDR3 protein: CASSESPDRAYTF. DNA for the CDR3: TGTGCCAGCAGTGAATCCCCGGACAGGGCCTACACCTTC.

The CDR3 DNA reads as TGTGCCACCAGCAGTACAGTGAACACCGGGGAGCTGTTTTTT. Amino acid sequence: CATSSTVNTGELFF. This chain connects TRBV15 to TRBJ2-2, with unresolved D. Deletions cut 3 bases from V and 1 base from J, with 6 bases between. The CDR3 sequence is 14 residues long. Germline-derived CDR1 and CDR2 are LNHNV and YYDKDF (reference sequence). Looking up the rest from reference TRBV15 and TRBJ2-2 gives the full variable domain: DAMVIQNPRYQVTQFGKPVTLSCSQTLNHNVMYWYQQKSSQAPKLLFHYYDKDFNNEADTPDNFQSRRPNTSFCFLDIRSPGLGDTAMYLCATSSTVNTGELFFGEGSRLTVL.

The V gene is TRBV27, the J gene TRBJ1-5; D gene ambiguous. Trimming shortened V by 6 bases and J by 7 bases, and 13 bases separated the two germline ends. This CDR3 has 13 amino acids. Germline assignment: CDR1 MNHEY and CDR2 SMNVEV (reference sequence). DNA of the CDR3: TGTGCCAGCAGCCCCAGAGAGGGCCAGCCCCAGCATTTT. Amino acids: CASSPREGQPQHF.

The chain has TRBV6-1 and TRBJ2-1; the D gene is possibly TRBD2 (6 bases). The CDR3 has 16 amino acids. The V gene's germline CDR1 is MNHNS and CDR2 SASEGT. V gave up 2 bases and J gave up 4 bases, with 15 bases separating them. The CDR3 is CASSELSGDPYNEQFF. The CDR3 DNA reads TGTGCCAGCAGTGAATTGTCGGGGGATCCTTACAATGAGCAGTTCTTC.

The V and J genes are TRBV11-2 and TRBJ2-1; 9 nucleotides match TRBD2. Trimming cost V 7 bases and J 4 bases; bases outside gene matches: 5. The CDR3 consists of 14 residues. The germline CDR1 and CDR2 sequences are SGHAT and FQNNGV. CDR3 bases: TGTGCCAGCACCCCGGGACTAGCTTACAATGAGCAGTTCTTC. Residues: CASTPGLAYNEQFF.

The V gene is TRBV6-9, the J gene TRBJ2-3; a weak D match, TRBD2 (5 bases). The CDR3 loop spans 18 amino acids. The ends were cut back, 0 bases at V and 0 bases at J, with 16 bases in the middle. Germline V gives CDR1 MNHGY, CDR2 SVAAGI. CDR3 DNA: TGTGCCAGCAGTTATTCCGGCGGGTCAGTGCGAAGCACAGATACGCAGTATTTT. This translates into CASSYSGGSVRSTDTQYF.

This chain connects TRBV2 to TRBJ2-7; a weak D match, TRBD2 (7 bases). This CDR3 has 13 residues. The germline CDR1 and CDR2 sequences are SNHLY and FYNNEI. V was cut by 7 bases and J by 3 bases, with 13 bases left in between. The CDR3 DNA reads TGTGCCAGCAAGGGGGGGGGCAACTACGAGCAGTACTTC. Protein sequence: CASKGGGNYEQYF. Based on the CDR3 plus reference TRBV2 and TRBJ2-7, the full variable domain is EPEVTQTPSHQVTQMGQEVILRCVPISNHLYFYWYRQILGQKVEFLVSFYNNEISEKSEIFDDQFSVERPDGSNFTLKIRSTKLEDSAMYFCASKGGGNYEQYFGPGTRLTVT.

The J gene is TRBJ2-4, the V gene TRBV5-1; weak D call: TRBD1 (5 bases). V was cut by 4 bases and J by 0 bases, with 11 bases left in between. The CDR3 has 15 residues. Germline assignment: CDR1 SGHRS and CDR2 YFSETQ. The CDR3 DNA follows: TGCGCCAGCAGCGACCCGACAGTAGCCAAAAACATTCAGTACTTC. Protein product: CASSDPTVAKNIQYF.

This clone is a singleton in its sample. The chain uses TRBV19 and TRBJ2-2, with TRBD1 matching over 12 bases. V shed 9 bases and J 6 bases; nucleotides not matched to a gene: 14. This CDR3 region has 17 residues. Per the germline V gene, CDR1 is LNHDA and CDR2 is SQIVND (reference sequence). The CDR3 here is CASRTGTGGPNAGELFF. CDR3 nucleotide sequence: TGTGCCAGCCGTACAGGGACAGGGGGCCCTAACGCCGGGGAGCTGTTTTTT.

The V call is TRBV27, the J call TRBJ1-1; 8 bases map to TRBD1. The CDR3 sequence is 14 residues long. V shed 3 bases and J 1 base; nucleotides not matched to a gene: 1. Per germline, CDR1 MNHEY and CDR2 SMNVEV (reference sequence). The CDR3 spells CASSFQGANTEAFF. The CDR3 DNA reads as TGTGCCAGCAGTTTCCAGGGGGCGAACACTGAAGCTTTCTTT.

V usage is TRBV14 and J usage is TRBJ2-7; D gene unclear. This CDR3 spans 14 amino acids. The V gene lost 0 bases and the J gene lost 2 bases, with 8 bases spanning the gap. Germline V lookup: CDR1 SGHDN, CDR2 FVKESK. CDR3 DNA: TGTGCCAGCAGCCAAGAGGCCGCCACCTACGAGCAGTACTTC. This codes for CASSQEAATYEQYF.